This T cell receptor (beta chain) was sequenced in a study of T cells in Graves' hyperthyroidism and ophthalmopathy. From RNA transcripts, TCR beta CDR3 regions were amplified. HTBI primers were the set used in a first-round RT-PCR of the TCR CDR3. TCRdb reprocessed the multiplex PCR reads via MiXCR and lists one record per CDR3 protein. The sample holds hundreds of thousands of distinct CDR3 sequences, around a quarter seen once. General study results and limits: Also found in blood were most expanded thyroid clonotypes above 0.001. It was a median about 6.5 months before onset that the model predicted ophthalmopathy. Classification by a 13 V-J model distinguished ophthalmopathy from stable hyperthyroidism.

J gave up 11 bases and V 2 bases, and 13 bases lay outside the gene matches. Germline loops: CDR1 LGHNT, CDR2 FRNRAP. The CDR3 consists of 16 residues. A word on this clonotype: The antigen remains undetermined.

The specimen was blood. The clonotype originates from a woman between 25 and 40 years old with Graves' ophthalmopathy. The chain has TRBV12-5 and TRBJ1-1; 11 nucleotides align to TRBD1. The CDR3 is CASGLSGTGGKVIAFF. The CDR3 nucleotides read TGTGCTAGTGGTTTGTCGGGGACAGGGGGGAAGGTAATCGCTTTCTTT.